This TCR beta chain stems from a study of CD8 T cells in Susac syndrome. This clonotype is a singleton in its sample. The study sequenced TCR beta in blood CD8+ and CD4+ T cells. Controls were healthy donors chosen to match patients in age and sex. An amount of RNA that ranged from roughly 0.45 to 1 ug was reverse transcribed with random hexamers. A multiplex approach, immunoSEQ multiplex PCR, amplified TCR beta CDR3 across 54 Vbeta and 13 Jbeta. TCRdb itself ran the immunoSEQ multiplex PCR reads through MiXCR, one entry per CDR3 protein. The top ten clones hold approximately 0.09% of a sample with some 150,000 distinct CDR3 sequences, roughly 95% of them seen once. The source of this sequence is a human donor in good health. Input material: CD4+ T cells from PBMCs.

This chain's CDR3 is CASSSGQGAWETQYF. CDR3 DNA sequence: TGTGCCAGCAGTTCCGGACAGGGGGCGTGGGAGACCCAGTACTTC. The chain joins TRBV27 to TRBJ2-5; the match to TRBD1 covers 11 bases. The germline CDR1 and CDR2 sequences are MNHEY and SMNVEV (reference sequence). V lost 4 bases, J lost 5 bases, and 6 bases stayed unmatched. The CDR3 spans 15 residues.